Here is one T cell receptor (beta chain) with its context. Random hexamers were used to reverse transcribe the RNA input (roughly 0.5 to 1 ug). Using its own MiXCR run on the immunoSEQ multiplex PCR reads, TCRdb lists one record per CDR3 protein. The table records about 280,000 distinct CDR3 sequences, approximately 85% of them present only once. This sample is drawn from a study of CD8 T cells in Susac syndrome. V was trimmed by 3 bases and J by 5 bases, leaving 25 bases between them. Looked up from germline, CDR1 is SGHTA and CDR2 is FQGTGA. The CDR3 contains 18 residues. The chain has TRBV7-3 and TRBJ2-5; tentatively, D is TRBD2 (6 bases). The TCR was taken from a human donor with multiple sclerosis. The specimen sequenced was CD8+ T cells from PBMCs. The chain's CDR3 is CASSFMSLAGIWGETQYF. CDR3 bases: TGTGCCAGCAGCTTTATGTCACTAGCAGGGATTTGGGGGGAGACCCAGTACTTC.